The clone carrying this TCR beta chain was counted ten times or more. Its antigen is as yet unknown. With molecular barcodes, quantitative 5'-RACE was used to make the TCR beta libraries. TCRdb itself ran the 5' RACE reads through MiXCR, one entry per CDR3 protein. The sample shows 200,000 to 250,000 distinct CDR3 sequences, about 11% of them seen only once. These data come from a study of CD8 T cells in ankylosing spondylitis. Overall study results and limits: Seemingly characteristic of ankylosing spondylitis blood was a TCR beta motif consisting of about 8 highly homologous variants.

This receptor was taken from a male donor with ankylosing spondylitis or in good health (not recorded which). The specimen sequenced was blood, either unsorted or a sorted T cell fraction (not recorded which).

CDR3 amino acids: CASSPPGQPQHF. The CDR3 DNA reads TGTGCCAGCAGCCCACCAGGACAGCCCCAGCATTTT. This chain connects TRBV6-2 or TRBV6-3 to TRBJ1-5, with D unclear. This CDR3 comprises 12 residues. V lost 6 bases and J lost 7, with 10 bases in between. Germline CDR1 MNHEY, CDR2 SVGEGT.